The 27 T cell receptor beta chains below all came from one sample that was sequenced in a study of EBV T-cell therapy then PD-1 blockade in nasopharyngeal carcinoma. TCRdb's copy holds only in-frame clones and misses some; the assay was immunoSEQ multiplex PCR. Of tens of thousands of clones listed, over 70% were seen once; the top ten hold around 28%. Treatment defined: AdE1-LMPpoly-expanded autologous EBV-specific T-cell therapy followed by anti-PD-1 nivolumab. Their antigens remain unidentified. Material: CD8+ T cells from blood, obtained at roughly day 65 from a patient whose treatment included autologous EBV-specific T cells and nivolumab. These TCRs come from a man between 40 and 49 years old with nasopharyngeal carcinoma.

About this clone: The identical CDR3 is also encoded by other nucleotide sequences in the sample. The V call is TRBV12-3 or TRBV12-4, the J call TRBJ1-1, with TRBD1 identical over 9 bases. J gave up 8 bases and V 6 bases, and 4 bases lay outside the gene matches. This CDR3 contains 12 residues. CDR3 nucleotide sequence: TGTGCCAGCAGCCCGACAGGGGGAGAAGCTTTCTTT. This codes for CASSPTGGEAFF.

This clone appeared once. The CDR3 protein is CASSIFTGDNQPQHF. The DNA for the CDR3 is TGTGCCAGTAGTATTTTCACAGGAGACAATCAGCCCCAGCATTTT. V usage is TRBV19 and J usage is TRBJ1-5; the D gene is possibly TRBD1 (5 bases). Trimming shortened V by 3 bases and J by 3 bases, and 12 bases separated the two germline ends. CDR3 length equals 15 residues. Per germline, CDR1 LNHDA and CDR2 SQIVND (reference sequence).

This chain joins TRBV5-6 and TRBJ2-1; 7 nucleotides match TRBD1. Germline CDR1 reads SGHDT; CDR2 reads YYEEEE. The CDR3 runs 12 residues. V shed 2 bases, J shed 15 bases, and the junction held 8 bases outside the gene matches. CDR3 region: CASSFNPGQRFF. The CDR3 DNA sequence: TGTGCCAGCAGCTTCAATCCGGGACAGCGGTTCTTC.

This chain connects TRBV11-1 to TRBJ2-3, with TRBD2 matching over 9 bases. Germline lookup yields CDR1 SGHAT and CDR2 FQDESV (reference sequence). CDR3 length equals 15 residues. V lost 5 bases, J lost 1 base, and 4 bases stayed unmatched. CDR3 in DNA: TGTGCCAGCAGCACCTGGACTAGCGGCACAGATACGCAGTATTTT. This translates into CASSTWTSGTDTQYF.

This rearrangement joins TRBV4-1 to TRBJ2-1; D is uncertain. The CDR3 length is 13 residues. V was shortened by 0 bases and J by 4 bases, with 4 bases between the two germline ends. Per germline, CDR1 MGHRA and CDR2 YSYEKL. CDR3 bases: TGCGCCAGCAGCCAAGACGATTACAATGAGCAGTTCTTC. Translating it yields CASSQDDYNEQFF.

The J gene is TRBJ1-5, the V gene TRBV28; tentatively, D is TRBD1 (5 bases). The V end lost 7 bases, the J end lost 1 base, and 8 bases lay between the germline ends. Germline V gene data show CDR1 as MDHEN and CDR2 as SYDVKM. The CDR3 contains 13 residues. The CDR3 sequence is CASNRDSNQPQHF. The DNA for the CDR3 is TGTGCCAGCAACCGGGACAGCAATCAGCCCCAGCATTTT. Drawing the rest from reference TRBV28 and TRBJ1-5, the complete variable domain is DVKVTQSSRYLVKRTGEKVFLECVQDMDHENMFWYRQDPGLGLRLIYFSYDVKMKEKGDIPEGYSVSREKKERFSLILESASTNQTSMYLCASNRDSNQPQHFGDGTRLSIL.

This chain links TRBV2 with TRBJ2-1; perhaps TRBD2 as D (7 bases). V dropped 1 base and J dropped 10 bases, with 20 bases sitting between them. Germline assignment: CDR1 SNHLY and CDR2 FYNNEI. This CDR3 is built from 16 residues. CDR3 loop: CASSEGLRGGQEEQFF. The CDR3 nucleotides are TGTGCCAGCAGTGAAGGGTTGAGGGGGGGGCAAGAGGAGCAGTTCTTC.

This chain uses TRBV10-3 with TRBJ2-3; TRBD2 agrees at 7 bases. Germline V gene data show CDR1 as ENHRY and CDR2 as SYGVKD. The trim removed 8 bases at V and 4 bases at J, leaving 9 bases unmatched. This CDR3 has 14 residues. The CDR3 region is CAIGKAGEADTQYF. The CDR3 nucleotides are TGTGCCATCGGCAAGGCGGGGGAGGCAGATACGCAGTATTTT.

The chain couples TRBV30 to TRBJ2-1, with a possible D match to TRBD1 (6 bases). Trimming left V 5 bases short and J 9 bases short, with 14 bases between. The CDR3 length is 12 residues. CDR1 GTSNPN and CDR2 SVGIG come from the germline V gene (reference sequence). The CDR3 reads CAWAQGWGEQFF. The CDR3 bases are TGTGCCTGGGCACAGGGCTGGGGTGAGCAGTTCTTC.

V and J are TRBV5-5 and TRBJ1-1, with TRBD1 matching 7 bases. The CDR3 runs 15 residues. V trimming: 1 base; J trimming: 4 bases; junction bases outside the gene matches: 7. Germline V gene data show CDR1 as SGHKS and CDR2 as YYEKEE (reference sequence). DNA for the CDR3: TGTGCCAGCAGCTTGTATGAGGGGGCAGGCACTGAAGCTTTCTTT. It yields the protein CASSLYEGAGTEAFF.

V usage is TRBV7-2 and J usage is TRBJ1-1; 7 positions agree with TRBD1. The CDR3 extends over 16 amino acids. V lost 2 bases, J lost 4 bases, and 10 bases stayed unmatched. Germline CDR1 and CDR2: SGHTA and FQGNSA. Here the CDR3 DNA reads TGTGCCAGCAGCTTAAAGGACAGGTATTTTTCCACTGAAGCTTTCTTT. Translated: CASSLKDRYFSTEAFF.

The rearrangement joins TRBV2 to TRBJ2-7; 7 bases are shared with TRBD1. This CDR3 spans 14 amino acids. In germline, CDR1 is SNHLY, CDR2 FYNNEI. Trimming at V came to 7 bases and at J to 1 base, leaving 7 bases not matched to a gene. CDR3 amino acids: CASTSGTDSYEQYF. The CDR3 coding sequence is TGTGCCAGCACCTCCGGGACAGATTCCTACGAGCAGTACTTC. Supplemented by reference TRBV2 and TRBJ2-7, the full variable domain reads EPEVTQTPSHQVTQMGQEVILRCVPISNHLYFYWYRQILGQKVEFLVSFYNNEISEKSEIFDDQFSVERPDGSNFTLKIRSTKLEDSAMYFCASTSGTDSYEQYFGPGTRLTVT.

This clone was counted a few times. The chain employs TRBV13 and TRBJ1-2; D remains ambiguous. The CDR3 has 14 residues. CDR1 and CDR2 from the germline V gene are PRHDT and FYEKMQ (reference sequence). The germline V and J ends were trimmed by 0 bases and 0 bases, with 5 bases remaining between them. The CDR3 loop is CASSLGTSNYGYTF. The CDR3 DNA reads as TGTGCCAGCAGCTTAGGGACATCTAACTATGGCTACACCTTC.

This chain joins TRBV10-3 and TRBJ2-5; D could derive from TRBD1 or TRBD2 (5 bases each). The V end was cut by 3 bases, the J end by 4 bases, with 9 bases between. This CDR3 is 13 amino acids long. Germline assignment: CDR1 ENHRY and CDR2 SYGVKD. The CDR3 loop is CAISDDGGETQYF. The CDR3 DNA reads TGTGCCATCAGTGATGATGGGGGAGAGACCCAGTACTTC.

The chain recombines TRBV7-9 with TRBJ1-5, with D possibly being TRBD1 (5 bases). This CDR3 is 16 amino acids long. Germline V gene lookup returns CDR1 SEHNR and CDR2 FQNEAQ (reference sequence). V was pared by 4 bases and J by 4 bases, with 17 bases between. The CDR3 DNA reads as TGTGCCAGCAGCTCGACTTTGGGGCCTAAAAATCAGCCCCAGCATTTT. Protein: CASSSTLGPKNQPQHF.

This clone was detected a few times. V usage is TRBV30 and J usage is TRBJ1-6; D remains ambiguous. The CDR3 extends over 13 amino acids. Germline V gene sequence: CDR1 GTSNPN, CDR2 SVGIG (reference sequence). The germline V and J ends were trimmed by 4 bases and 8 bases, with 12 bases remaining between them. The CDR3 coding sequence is TGTGCCTGGACTATTTACTCGGATTCACCCCTCCACTTT. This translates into CAWTIYSDSPLHF. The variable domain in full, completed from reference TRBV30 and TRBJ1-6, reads SQTIHQWPATLVQPVGSPLSLECTVEGTSNPNLYWYRQAAGRGLQLLFYSVGIGQISSEVPQNLSASRPQDRQFILSSKKLLLSDSGFYLCAWTIYSDSPLHFGNGTRLTVT.

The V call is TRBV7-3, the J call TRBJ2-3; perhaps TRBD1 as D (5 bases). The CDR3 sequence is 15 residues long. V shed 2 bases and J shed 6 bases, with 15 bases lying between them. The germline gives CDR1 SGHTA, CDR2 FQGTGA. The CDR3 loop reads CASSLYLLGQDTQYF. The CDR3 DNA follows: TGTGCCAGCAGCTTATATCTCCTGGGGCAGGATACGCAGTATTTT.

The CDR3 DNA follows: TGTGCCAGCAGCTTGGCAGACTACGAGCAGTACTTC. This translates into CASSLADYEQYF. V usage is TRBV5-8 and J usage is TRBJ2-7; D is uncertain. The germline V and J ends were trimmed by 0 bases and 3 bases, with 4 bases remaining between them. CDR3 length: 12 residues. Per germline, CDR1 SGHTS and CDR2 YDEGEE. Together with reference TRBV5-8 and TRBJ2-7, the CDR3 gives the full variable domain: EAGVTQSPTHLIKTRGQQATLRCSPISGHTSVYWYQQALGLGLQFLLWYDEGEERNRGNFPPRFSGRQFPNYSSELNVNALELEDSALYLCASSLADYEQYFGPGTRLTVT.

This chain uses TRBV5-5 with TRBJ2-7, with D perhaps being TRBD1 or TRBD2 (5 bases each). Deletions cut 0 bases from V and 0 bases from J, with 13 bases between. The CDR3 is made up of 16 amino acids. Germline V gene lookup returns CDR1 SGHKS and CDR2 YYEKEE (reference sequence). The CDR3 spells CASSLGPWGSSYEQYF. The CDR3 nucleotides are TGTGCCAGCAGCTTGGGACCTTGGGGGAGCTCCTACGAGCAGTACTTC. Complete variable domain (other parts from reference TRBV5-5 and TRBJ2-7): DAGVTQSPTHLIKTRGQQVTLRCSPISGHKSVSWYQQVLGQGPQFIFQYYEKEERGRGNFPDRFSARQFPNYSSELNVNALLLGDSALYLCASSLGPWGSSYEQYFGPGTRLTVT.

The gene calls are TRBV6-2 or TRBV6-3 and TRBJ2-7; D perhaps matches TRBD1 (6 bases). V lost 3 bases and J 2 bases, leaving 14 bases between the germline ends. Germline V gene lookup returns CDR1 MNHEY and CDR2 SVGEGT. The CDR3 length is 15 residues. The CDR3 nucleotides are TGTGCCAGCAGTTATTTGACAGGCCGAACCTACGAGCAGTACTTC. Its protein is CASSYLTGRTYEQYF.

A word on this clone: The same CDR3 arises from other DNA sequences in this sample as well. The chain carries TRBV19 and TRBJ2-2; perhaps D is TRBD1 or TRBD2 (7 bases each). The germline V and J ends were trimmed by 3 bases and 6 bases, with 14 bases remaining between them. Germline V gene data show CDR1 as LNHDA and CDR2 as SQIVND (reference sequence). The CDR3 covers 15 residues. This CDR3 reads CASSIGGGGPGELFF. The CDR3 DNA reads TGTGCCAGTAGTATTGGGGGAGGGGGCCCCGGGGAGCTGTTTTTT.

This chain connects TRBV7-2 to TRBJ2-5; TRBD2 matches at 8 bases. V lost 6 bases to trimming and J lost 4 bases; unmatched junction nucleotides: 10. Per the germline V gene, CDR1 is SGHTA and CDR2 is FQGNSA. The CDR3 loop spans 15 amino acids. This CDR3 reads CASRRGGTPPETQYF. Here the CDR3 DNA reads TGTGCCAGCAGGCGCGGGGGGACTCCCCCAGAGACCCAGTACTTC.

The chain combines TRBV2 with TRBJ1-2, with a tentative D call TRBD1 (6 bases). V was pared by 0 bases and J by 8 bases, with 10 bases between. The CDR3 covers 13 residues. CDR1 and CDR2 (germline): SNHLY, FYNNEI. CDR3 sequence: CASSEAWTAGYTF. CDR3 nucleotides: TGTGCCAGCAGTGAAGCGTGGACAGCAGGCTACACCTTC.

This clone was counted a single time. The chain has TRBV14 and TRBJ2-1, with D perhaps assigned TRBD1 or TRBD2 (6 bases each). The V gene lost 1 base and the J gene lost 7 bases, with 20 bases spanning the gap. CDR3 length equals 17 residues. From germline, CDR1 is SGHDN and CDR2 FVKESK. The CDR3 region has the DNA TGTGCCAGCAGCCAAGTGGGTCCGGGGGCGAGGAGGAATGAGCAGTTCTTC. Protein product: CASSQVGPGARRNEQFF.

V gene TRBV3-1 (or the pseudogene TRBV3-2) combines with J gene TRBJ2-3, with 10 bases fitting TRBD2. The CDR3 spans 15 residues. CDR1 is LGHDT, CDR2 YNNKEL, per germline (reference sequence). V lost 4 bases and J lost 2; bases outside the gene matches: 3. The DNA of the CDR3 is TGTGCCAGCAGCCCACTAGCGGGGCCCACAGATACGCAGTATTTT. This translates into CASSPLAGPTDTQYF.

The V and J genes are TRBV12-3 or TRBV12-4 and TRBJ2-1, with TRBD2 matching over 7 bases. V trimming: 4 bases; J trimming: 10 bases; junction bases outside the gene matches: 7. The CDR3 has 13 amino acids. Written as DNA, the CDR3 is TGTGCCAGCAGTTGGGGACTAAGCGGGGAGCAGTTCTTC. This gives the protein CASSWGLSGEQFF.

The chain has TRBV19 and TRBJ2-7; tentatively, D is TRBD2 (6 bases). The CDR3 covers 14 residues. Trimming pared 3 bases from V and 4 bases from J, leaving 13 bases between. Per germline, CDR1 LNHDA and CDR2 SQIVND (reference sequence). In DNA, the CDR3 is TGTGCCAGTAGTATCGGGACGGGGGTTTACGAGCAGTACTTC. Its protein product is CASSIGTGVYEQYF.